This T cell receptor (beta chain) was obtained from a study of T cells expressing NK-cell markers. The CDR3 consists of 17 residues. TCRdb re-called the 5' RACE reads, yielding one record per CDR3 amino acid sequence without DNA. The table gives roughly 380,000 distinct CDR3 sequences; the top ten clones make up around 5.3% of it. The V call is TRBV12-3 or TRBV12-4, the J call TRBJ1-1; TCRdb returns TRBD1, unconfirmable since there is no DNA. The receptor's source is a man aged 18-70 years in good health. Sequencing input: blood T cells: a sorted CD56 or NKG2C T cell subset, CD4+ or CD8+ T cells, or bulk PBMC T cells (not recorded which). CDR3 protein: CASSPWDTGGSNTEAFF.